Shown below are 31 T cell receptor beta chains from a single sample sequenced in a study of regulatory dendritic cells for organ transplantation. Produced via immunoSEQ multiplex PCR; TCRdb's table is partial and in-frame only. This sample has more than 9,500 clones, with 62% found just once. CFSE-labeled sorted T cells met regulatory or mature dendritic cells for four to five days. What these receptors recognize is not known. Material: naive CD8+ T cells from blood cultured with dendritic cells. Subset noted: CD45RA+ naive T cells. These receptors all stem from a human donor in good health.

The chain couples TRBV6-6 to TRBJ2-1; D may be TRBD2 (6 bases). Germline lookup yields CDR1 MNHNY and CDR2 SVGAGI (reference sequence). CDR3 length: 16 residues. V dropped 6 bases and J dropped 0 bases, with 15 bases sitting between them. CDR3 protein: CASREPFGGSYNEQFF. In nucleotides, the CDR3 is TGTGCCAGCAGAGAGCCGTTCGGGGGCTCCTACAATGAGCAGTTCTTC.

The chain is built from TRBV7-9 and TRBJ1-2; 10 bases are shared with TRBD1. Germline V gene lookup returns CDR1 SEHNR and CDR2 FQNEAQ (reference sequence). The CDR3 loop spans 13 amino acids. Losses at the gene ends were 9 bases for V and 7 bases for J; bases not matched to a gene: 8. The CDR3 DNA sequence: TGTGCCAGTTCGACAGGGGGCGCTTCTGGCTACACCTTC. Encoded protein: CASSTGGASGYTF.

V usage is TRBV7-9 and J usage is TRBJ1-1; D possibly corresponds to TRBD1 (6 bases). V was cut by 3 bases and J by 1 base, with 12 bases left in between. CDR1 is SEHNR and CDR2 is FQNEAQ in the germline V gene (reference sequence). The CDR3 loop spans 15 amino acids. The CDR3 loop reads CASSFTGTKNTEAFF. CDR3 nucleotides: TGTGCCAGCAGCTTCACCGGGACAAAGAACACTGAAGCTTTCTTT.

CDR3 protein: CASSDYGRGTEAFF. CDR3 nucleotide sequence: TGTGCCAGCAGTGATTACGGGAGGGGGACTGAAGCTTTCTTT. J is TRBJ1-1 and V is TRBV2, with D possibly matching TRBD1 (6 bases). The germline V and J ends were trimmed by 3 bases and 5 bases, with 13 bases remaining between them. There are 14 residues in the CDR3. In germline, CDR1 is SNHLY, CDR2 FYNNEI.

This clone was seen more than once but under ten times. J is TRBJ2-7 and V is TRBV9; a weak D match, TRBD2 (5 bases). V was clipped by 4 bases and J by 5 bases, with 16 bases between them. The CDR3 is 14 residues long. Germline-derived CDR1 and CDR2 are SGDLS and YYNGEE. Written as DNA, the CDR3 is TGTGCCAGCAGCCCCAACCCGGACTGGGACGAGCAGTACTTC. Amino acids: CASSPNPDWDEQYF.

This chain joins TRBV4-3 and TRBJ1-5; a weak D match, TRBD1 (5 bases). Looked up from germline, CDR1 is LGHNA and CDR2 is YSLEER. With 0 bases removed from V and 4 bases from J, the gap between germline ends came to 10 bases. The CDR3 runs to 15 residues. The CDR3 spells CASSQEEGNNQPQHF. The CDR3 nucleotides are TGCGCCAGCAGCCAAGAGGAGGGGAATAATCAGCCCCAGCATTTT.

DNA of the CDR3: TGTGCCAGCAGTCCCCTACGGACCGGGGAGCTGTTTTTT. Protein product: CASSPLRTGELFF. The chain recombines TRBV6-5 with TRBJ2-2, with D unresolved. V lost 5 bases and J lost 5, with 9 bases in between. The V gene's germline CDR1 is MNHEY and CDR2 SVGAGI. The CDR3 runs to 13 residues.

There are a few counts of this clone. The chain joins TRBV15 to TRBJ1-1; D is possibly TRBD1 (6 bases). Trimming shortened V by 0 bases and J by 6 bases, and 17 bases separated the two germline ends. The germline gives CDR1 LNHNV, CDR2 YYDKDF (reference sequence). The CDR3 consists of 16 residues. The CDR3 DNA reads TGTGCCACCAGCAGAGATCAGGCCAGGGGACTATCTGAAGCTTTCTTT. Amino acid sequence: CATSRDQARGLSEAFF.

The chain uses TRBV11-3 and TRBJ2-7; D unclear. CDR1 SGHNT and CDR2 YENEEA come from the germline V gene. The V end lost 1 base, the J end lost 0 bases, and 7 bases lay between the germline ends. This CDR3 region has 14 residues. The CDR3 nucleotides are TGTGCCAGCAGCTTAGGAATGGCCTCCTACGAGCAGTACTTC. It encodes CASSLGMASYEQYF.

V is TRBV11-2 and J is TRBJ2-7; no clear D gene. The V end was cut by 1 base, the J end by 3 bases, with 10 bases between. Germline CDR1 is SGHAT and CDR2 is FQNNGV. This CDR3 has 14 amino acids. The CDR3 DNA sequence: TGTGCCAGCAGCTTAGTTGCCGGTAGCTACGAGCAGTACTTC. The encoded protein is CASSLVAGSYEQYF.

The V call is TRBV19, the J call TRBJ1-5; TRBD1 is a possible D gene (5 bases). CDR1 LNHDA and CDR2 SQIVND come from the germline V gene (reference sequence). This CDR3 spans 16 amino acids. The V gene lost 4 bases and the J gene lost 6 bases, with 19 bases spanning the gap. The CDR3 DNA reads as TGTGCCAGTAGTACGCTATTCAGGGTAACGGTTCAGCCCCAGCATTTT. This sequence encodes CASSTLFRVTVQPQHF.

The CDR3 bases are TGTGCCAGTAGTCCGGGACAGGGGCCCAACGAGCAGTACTTC. This gives the protein CASSPGQGPNEQYF. The V and J genes are TRBV19 and TRBJ2-7, with 10 bases identical to TRBD1. V shed 5 bases and J 5 bases; nucleotides not matched to a gene: 6. Per germline, CDR1 LNHDA and CDR2 SQIVND (reference sequence). The CDR3 contains 14 residues.

This clone was counted between two and nine times. The chain couples TRBV21-1 to TRBJ2-7; TRBD1, the D gene given by the table, was not confirmed from the DNA. TRBV21-1 counts as a pseudogene. This CDR3 is built from 15 residues. The chain's CDR3 is CASSKVRTNSYEQYF. CDR3 sequence (DNA): TGTGCCAGCAGCAAAGTACGGACAAACTCCTACGAGCAGTACTTC.

This rearrangement joins TRBV7-3 to TRBJ2-3; 9 nucleotides agree with TRBD2. The trim removed 4 bases at V and 5 bases at J, leaving 7 bases unmatched. The length of the CDR3 is 15 residues. CDR1 and CDR2 (germline): SGHTA, FQGTGA. DNA of the CDR3: TGTGCCAGCAGCTGGACTAGCGCCTCGGGAGATACGCAGTATTTT. This sequence encodes CASSWTSASGDTQYF.

A few counts support this clone. Other DNA sequences in this specimen translate into the identical CDR3. The chain has TRBV19 and TRBJ1-1, with 7 bases fitting TRBD1. Per germline, CDR1 LNHDA and CDR2 SQIVND (reference sequence). The CDR3 extends over 12 amino acids. V dropped 10 bases and J dropped 4; count of bases not matched to a gene: 6. CDR3 residues: CATRTGGTEAFF. DNA of the CDR3: TGTGCCACTCGGACAGGAGGCACTGAAGCTTTCTTT.

This clone occurred a few times. The J gene is TRBJ2-5, the V gene TRBV7-3; possible D gene TRBD2, 5 bases. V shed 2 bases and J shed 0 bases, with 10 bases lying between them. The CDR3 consists of 15 residues. CDR1 and CDR2 (germline): SGHTA, FQGTGA. CDR3 DNA: TGTGCCAGCAGCTTAGGTGGAGGCTACCAAGAGACCCAGTACTTC. This encodes CASSLGGGYQETQYF.

This clone was seen a handful of times. This chain joins TRBV7-2 and TRBJ2-3, with TRBD1 as a possible D gene (5 bases). This CDR3 region has 16 residues. V was cut by 0 bases and J by 2 bases, with 12 bases left in between. Germline V CDR1 and CDR2: SGHTA, FQGNSA. The CDR3 DNA is TGTGCCAGCAGCTTAGCCCCAGGGATTACCACAGATACGCAGTATTTT. Amino acids: CASSLAPGITTDTQYF.

The chain uses TRBV7-2 and TRBJ2-1; TRBD2 matches at 9 bases. The length of the CDR3 is 15 residues. CDR1 SGHTA and CDR2 FQGNSA come from the germline V gene. The V segment lost 1 base and the J segment 4 bases; nucleotides outside the gene matches: 2. The CDR3 here is CASSLGLAGYNEQFF. Written as DNA, the CDR3 is TGTGCCAGCAGCTTAGGGCTAGCGGGGTACAATGAGCAGTTCTTC.

The rearrangement links TRBV4-1 to TRBJ2-2; D is ambiguous. Germline V lookup: CDR1 MGHRA, CDR2 YSYEKL. The CDR3 totals 15 residues. Trimming removed 0 bases at V and 3 bases at J, with 8 bases between. CDR3 coding DNA: TGCGCCAGCAGCCAAGATCAGCGCTACACCGGGGAGCTGTTTTTT. Translation: CASSQDQRYTGELFF.

The chain links TRBV13 to TRBJ2-3, with TRBD1 as a possible D gene (5 bases). With 0 bases removed from V and 0 bases from J, the gap between germline ends came to 13 bases. Germline V gene data show CDR1 as PRHDT and CDR2 as FYEKMQ (reference sequence). This CDR3 region has 17 residues. The CDR3 region has the DNA TGTGCCAGCAGCTTAGGGGCCTGGGGCGGAAGCACAGATACGCAGTATTTT. Protein product: CASSLGAWGGSTDTQYF.

The CDR3 DNA reads as TGTGCCAGCAGCTTAGGTACTCTAAGCAATCAGCCCCAGCATTTT. It encodes CASSLGTLSNQPQHF. The J gene is TRBJ1-5, the V gene TRBV7-9; no reliable D call. Germline V gives CDR1 SEHNR, CDR2 FQNEAQ (reference sequence). With 1 base removed from V and 1 base from J, the gap between germline ends came to 8 bases. The CDR3 contains 15 residues.

This clone showed up just once. The CDR3 nucleotides are TGTGCCAGCAGCCTAAGCCCCCCGGGACAGGTCGCAGATACGCAGTATTTT. This gives the protein CASSLSPPGQVADTQYF. The chain joins TRBV5-5 to TRBJ2-3; 8 positions match TRBD1. Germline loops: CDR1 SGHKS, CDR2 YYEKEE (reference sequence). V gave up 4 bases and J gave up 4 bases; unmatched junction bases: 14. The CDR3 covers 17 residues.

This clone turned up a few times. The CDR3 loop is CASSPSFEAGYPYEQYF. The CDR3 DNA sequence: TGTGCCAGCAGCCCATCGTTCGAGGCGGGTTACCCCTACGAGCAGTACTTC. This rearrangement joins TRBV13 to TRBJ2-7; TRBD2 is a possible D gene (5 bases). The CDR3 has 17 residues. Trimming shortened V by 5 bases and J by 2 bases, and 22 bases separated the two germline ends. Germline lookup yields CDR1 PRHDT and CDR2 FYEKMQ (reference sequence). The full variable domain, completed using reference TRBV13 and TRBJ2-7, is AAGVIQSPRHLIKEKRETATLKCYPIPRHDTVYWYQQGPGQDPQFLISFYEKMQSDKGSIPDRFSAQQFSDYHSELNMSSLELGDSALYFCASSPSFEAGYPYEQYFGPGTRLTVT.

The chain has TRBV7-6 and TRBJ2-2; 9 bases match TRBD2. This CDR3 spans 16 amino acids. Germline V gives CDR1 SGHVS, CDR2 FNYEAQ. Trimming cost V 1 base and J 4 bases; bases outside gene matches: 4. In DNA, the CDR3 is TGTGCCAGCAGCTTAGAAGCGGGGGGAATCACCGGGGAGCTGTTTTTT. It codes for CASSLEAGGITGELFF.

This clone was seen just once. The chain uses TRBV25-1 and TRBJ2-1; 11 positions agree with TRBD2. After removal of 2 bases from V and 8 bases from J, the junction contained 11 bases not matched to a gene. Germline V gives CDR1 MGHDK, CDR2 SYGVNS. The CDR3 totals 17 residues. This chain's CDR3 is CASSELQTSGEFHEQFF. CDR3 sequence (DNA): TGTGCCAGCAGTGAACTCCAGACTAGCGGGGAATTTCATGAGCAGTTCTTC.

J is TRBJ2-7 and V is TRBV4-1; D gene uncertain. V was clipped by 3 bases and J by 2 bases, with 11 bases between them. The CDR3 has 14 residues. Germline CDR1 reads MGHRA; CDR2 reads YSYEKL. CDR3 sequence reads: CASSHHTNTYEQYF. The CDR3, as DNA: TGCGCCAGCAGCCATCATACAAACACCTACGAGCAGTACTTC.

The J gene is TRBJ1-2, the V gene TRBV19, with a possible D match to TRBD1 (5 bases). The germline V gene encodes CDR1 LNHDA and CDR2 SQIVND (reference sequence). The V gene lost 5 bases and the J gene lost 8 bases, with 18 bases spanning the gap. The CDR3 consists of 14 residues. CDR3 coding DNA: TGTGCCAGTAGTCTAAAGGGACTGAGGCGAGGCTACACCTTC. Translation: CASSLKGLRRGYTF.

In this sample, this clone turned up a few times. V gene TRBV5-1 combines with J gene TRBJ2-3; 12 bases map to TRBD1. The ends lost 5 bases at V and 4 bases at J; junction bases unmatched: 5. The CDR3 totals 15 residues. Germline V gives CDR1 SGHRS, CDR2 YFSETQ. The CDR3 here is CASRPGQGAADTQYF. Written as DNA, the CDR3 is TGCGCCAGCAGACCGGGACAGGGGGCAGCAGATACGCAGTATTTT.

The chain recombines TRBV9 with TRBJ2-2, with 14 bases aligning to TRBD2. After removal of 0 bases from V and 7 bases from J, the junction contained 8 bases not matched to a gene. The CDR3 extends over 18 amino acids. CDR1 and CDR2 from the germline V gene are SGDLS and YYNGEE. The CDR3, as DNA: TGTGCCAGCAGCGTAGATCGACTAGCGGGGGGGCCGAACGGGGAGCTGTTTTTT. This codes for CASSVDRLAGGPNGELFF.

The CDR3 nucleotides read TGTGCCAGCCTTAGGGGGTACCAAGAGACCCAGTACTTC. Translated, it gives CASLRGYQETQYF. The V gene is TRBV6-6, the J gene TRBJ2-5, with a weak D call TRBD1 (6 bases). V was cut by 8 bases and J by 0 bases, with 10 bases left in between. Germline V gene lookup returns CDR1 MNHNY and CDR2 SVGAGI (reference sequence). The CDR3 is 13 residues long.

The chain is built from TRBV5-1 and TRBJ2-2; possibly TRBD2 for D (5 bases). The CDR3 length is 14 residues. The V end lost 6 bases, the J end lost 4 bases, and 13 bases lay between the germline ends. From germline, CDR1 is SGHRS and CDR2 YFSETQ. As DNA, the CDR3 is TGCGCCAGCACCCCACAAGGAGGCACCGGGGAGCTGTTTTTT. The encoded protein is CASTPQGGTGELFF.